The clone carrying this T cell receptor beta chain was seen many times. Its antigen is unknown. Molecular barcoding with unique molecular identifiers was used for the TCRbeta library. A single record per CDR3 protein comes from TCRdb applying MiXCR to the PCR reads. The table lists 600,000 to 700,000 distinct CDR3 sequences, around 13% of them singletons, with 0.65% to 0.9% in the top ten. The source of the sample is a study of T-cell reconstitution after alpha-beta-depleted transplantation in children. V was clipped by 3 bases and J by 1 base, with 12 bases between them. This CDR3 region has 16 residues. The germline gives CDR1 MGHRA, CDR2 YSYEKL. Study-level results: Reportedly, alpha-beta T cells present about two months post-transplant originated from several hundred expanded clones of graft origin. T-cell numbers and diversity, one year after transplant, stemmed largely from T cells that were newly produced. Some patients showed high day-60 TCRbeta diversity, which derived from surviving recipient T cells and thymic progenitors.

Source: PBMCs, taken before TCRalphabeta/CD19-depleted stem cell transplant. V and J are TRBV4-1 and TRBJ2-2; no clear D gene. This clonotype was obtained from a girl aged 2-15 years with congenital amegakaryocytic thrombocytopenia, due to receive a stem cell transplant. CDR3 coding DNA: TGCGCCAGCAGCCAGACCCCGTGGCAGAACACCGGGGAGCTGTTTTTT. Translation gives CASSQTPWQNTGELFF.